This T cell receptor (beta chain) emerged from a study of T cell responses to AZD1222 COVID-19 vaccine. Measured with immunoSEQ multiplex PCR; TCRdb has only the in-frame clones, and not every one. The sample lists about 150,000 clones, under 95% occurring once. The germline V and J ends were trimmed by 4 bases and 3 bases, with 18 bases remaining between them. This CDR3 spans 16 amino acids. The germline CDR1 and CDR2 sequences are LGHDT and YNNKEL (reference sequence). Specimen: peripheral blood, collected on day 0 of AZD1222 vaccination. V is TRBV3-1 (or the pseudogene TRBV3-2) and J is TRBJ1-2, with D possibly TRBD1 on 6 matching bases. This clonotype originated in an adult in good health. The chain's CDR3 is CASSPVLGARYYGYTF. The DNA for the CDR3 is TGTGCCAGCAGCCCAGTTCTGGGGGCTAGGTACTATGGCTACACCTTC.